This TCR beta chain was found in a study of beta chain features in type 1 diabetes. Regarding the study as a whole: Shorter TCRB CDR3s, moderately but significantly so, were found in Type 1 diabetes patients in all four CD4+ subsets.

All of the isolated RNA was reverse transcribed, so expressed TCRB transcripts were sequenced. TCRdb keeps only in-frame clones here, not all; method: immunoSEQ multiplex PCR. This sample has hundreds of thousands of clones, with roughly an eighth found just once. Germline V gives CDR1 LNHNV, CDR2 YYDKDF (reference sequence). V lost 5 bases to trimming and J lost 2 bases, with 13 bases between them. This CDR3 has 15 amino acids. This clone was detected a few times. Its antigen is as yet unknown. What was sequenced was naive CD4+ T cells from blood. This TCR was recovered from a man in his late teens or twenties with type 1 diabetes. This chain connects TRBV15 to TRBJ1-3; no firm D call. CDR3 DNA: TGTGCCACCAGCTTTAGGCGAGATGCTGGAAACACCATATATTTT. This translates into CATSFRRDAGNTIYF.